A single sample gave rise to the 13 T cell receptor beta chains below, sequenced in a study of T cells in Graves' hyperthyroidism and ophthalmopathy. Amplified TCR beta CDR3 regions derived from RNA transcripts. The HTBI set primed first-round TCR CDR3 RT-PCR. One entry per CDR3 protein, called by TCRdb with MiXCR from the multiplex PCR reads. The sample lists 500,000 to 600,000 distinct CDR3 sequences, roughly 50% seen once, with around a fifth in the top ten. The sample consisted of peripheral blood or thyroid tissue (not recorded which). These receptors all come from an adult woman with Graves' disease, either hyperthyroidism or ophthalmopathy (not recorded which).

This clonotype was recorded a few times. V usage is TRBV29-1 and J usage is TRBJ1-2; unclear D gene. This CDR3 spans 11 amino acids. Germline V gene sequence: CDR1 SQVTM, CDR2 ANQGSEA. Trimming pared 0 bases from V and 9 bases from J, leaving 8 bases between. This CDR3 reads CSVEDPGSYTF. In DNA form, the CDR3 reads TGCAGCGTTGAAGATCCAGGAAGCTACACCTTC.

This clonotype came up many times. V gene TRBV7-9 combines with J gene TRBJ2-7; 9 bases are shared with TRBD2. The CDR3 is 15 amino acids. V was clipped by 3 bases and J by 6 bases; unmatched bases: 9. The germline gives CDR1 SEHNR, CDR2 FQNEAQ (reference sequence). Written as DNA, the CDR3 is TGTGCCAGCAGCTTTAGCGGGAGCGAAGGATTCGAGCAGTACTTC. This gives the protein CASSFSGSEGFEQYF.

This clonotype was counted a few times. This chain links TRBV24-1 with TRBJ2-6; D gene uncertain. With 4 bases removed from V and 4 bases from J, the gap between germline ends came to 19 bases. Germline V lookup: CDR1 KGHDR, CDR2 SFDVKD. The CDR3 is 18 amino acids. The DNA of the CDR3 is TGTGCCACCAGTGACCGCACGACCGATACGGTAGGGGCCAACGTCCTGACTTTC. Its translation is CATSDRTTDTVGANVLTF.

This clonotype was counted a few times. The chain combines TRBV28 with TRBJ1-2, with D tentatively TRBD1 (6 bases). This CDR3 is 13 amino acids long. The V gene's germline CDR1 is MDHEN and CDR2 SYDVKM. The ends were cut back, 5 bases at V and 10 bases at J, with 17 bases in the middle. The CDR3 protein is CASSPPGGPLYTF. CDR3 nucleotides: TGTGCCAGCAGTCCTCCTGGGGGGCCGCTCTACACCTTC.

The CDR3 is CASTTGLAVYNEQFF. Written as DNA, the CDR3 is TGTGCCAGCACCACGGGGCTAGCGGTTTACAATGAGCAGTTCTTC. The J gene is TRBJ2-1, the V gene TRBV7-2, with TRBD2 identical over 7 bases. CDR1 is SGHTA and CDR2 is FQGNSA in the germline V gene. The CDR3 is 15 residues long. J was trimmed by 4 bases and V by 7 bases; bases with no gene match: 10.

V gene TRBV28 combines with J gene TRBJ1-2; 9 nucleotides align to TRBD1. V trimming: 6 bases; J trimming: 4 bases; junction bases outside the gene matches: 15. Looked up from germline, CDR1 is MDHEN and CDR2 is SYDVKM. The CDR3 runs to 17 residues. The CDR3 region has the DNA TGTGCCAGCAGCCGCCACTTTTGGGGACAGGGTAGCTATGGCTACACCTTC. This encodes CASSRHFWGQGSYGYTF.

The chain employs TRBV12-3 or TRBV12-4 and TRBJ2-2, with 10 bases identical to TRBD2. CDR3 length: 17 amino acids. Trimming took 4 bases from V and 5 from J; bases not matched to a gene: 10. In DNA form, the CDR3 reads TGTGCCAGCAGTTACCACGCTAGCGGGAGAAAAACCGGGGAGCTGTTTTTT. It specifies CASSYHASGRKTGELFF.

The CDR3 protein is CASSLDIHEQYF. For the CDR3, the DNA is TGTGCCAGCAGCCTGGACATCCACGAGCAGTACTTC. The V call is TRBV7-9, the J call TRBJ2-7, with a weak D call TRBD1 (5 bases). Per the germline V gene, CDR1 is SEHNR and CDR2 is FQNEAQ (reference sequence). V lost 5 bases, J lost 5 bases, and 10 bases lay in between. The CDR3 extends over 12 amino acids.

The chain uses TRBV7-2 and TRBJ1-4, with 10 bases identical to TRBD1. The V gene's germline CDR1 is SGHTA and CDR2 FQGNSA. The CDR3 spans 15 residues. V was pared by 4 bases and J by 7 bases, with 6 bases of the junction left unmatched. CDR3 coding DNA: TGTGCCAGCAGCTACGAACGACAGGGGGCTGAAAAACTGTTTTTT. Protein sequence: CASSYERQGAEKLFF.

This CDR3 is CASSEGLGGGQETQYF. The CDR3 region has the DNA TGTGCCAGCAGCGAAGGACTAGGAGGTGGTCAAGAGACCCAGTACTTC. The V gene is TRBV5-6, the J gene TRBJ2-5; 7 positions agree with TRBD2. This CDR3 has 16 residues. V was clipped by 4 bases and J by 2 bases; unmatched bases: 11. CDR1 and CDR2 (germline): SGHDT, YYEEEE.

This chain connects TRBV4-1 to TRBJ2-5; D possibly corresponds to TRBD2 (6 bases). This CDR3 comprises 14 residues. Trimming shortened V by 4 bases and J by 3 bases, and 12 bases separated the two germline ends. Germline CDR1 MGHRA, CDR2 YSYEKL. The CDR3 region has the DNA TGCGCCAGCAGCCCCCCGGGGGTTGAAGAGACCCAGTACTTC. Translated, it gives CASSPPGVEETQYF.

The CDR3 protein is CASIDGTGSPEAFF. In DNA, the CDR3 is TGTGCCAGCATCGACGGGACAGGCTCACCCGAAGCTTTCTTT. The rearrangement uses TRBV10-3 and TRBJ1-1; 8 bases agree with TRBD1. CDR3 length: 14 residues. CDR1 is ENHRY and CDR2 is SYGVKD in the germline V gene. The V segment lost 10 bases and the J segment 8 bases; nucleotides outside the gene matches: 15.

In this sample, this clonotype turned up many times. The chain carries TRBV3-1 and TRBJ2-7; possible D gene TRBD1, 6 bases. V shed 2 bases and J shed 3 bases, with 14 bases lying between them. CDR3 length: 15 residues. Germline V gene sequence: CDR1 LGHDT, CDR2 YNNKEL (reference sequence). The CDR3 bases are TGTGCCAGCAGCCAAACGACAGGTTCTTTCTACGAGCAGTACTTC. Translating it yields CASSQTTGSFYEQYF.